The source of this T cell receptor beta chain is a study of CD8+CD57+ T cells in acquired aplastic anemia. Study-level information: Average DNA yield from sorted CD4+ and CD8+ cells was approximately 3 ug. Study-level results: For CD8+ Simpson's diversity, patients and controls showed no significant difference. Both patients and controls carried the same twenty-nine CD8+ CDR3 sequences.

This clonotype was picked up a small number of times. Its antigen is not known. Genomic DNA served as template for TCR beta VDJ and CDR3 profiling. TCRdb re-derived calls from the reads in MiXCR, one entry per CDR3 protein. This repertoire shows 250,000 to 300,000 distinct CDR3 sequences, approximately 56% found once; its top ten account for 7% to 9%. Germline V CDR1 and CDR2: SGHAT, FQNNGV. V shed 4 bases and J shed 0 bases, with 8 bases lying between them. The CDR3 runs to 14 residues. The source is a human donor with severe aplastic anemia or a healthy control (not recorded which). This chain links TRBV11-2 with TRBJ2-3; D unclear. The specimen sequenced was sorted CD4+, CD8+, or CD8+CD57+ T cells (not recorded which) from PBMCs. The CDR3 bases are TGTGCCAGCAGCTCCCGACCTAGCACAGATACGCAGTATTTT. As protein: CASSSRPSTDTQYF.